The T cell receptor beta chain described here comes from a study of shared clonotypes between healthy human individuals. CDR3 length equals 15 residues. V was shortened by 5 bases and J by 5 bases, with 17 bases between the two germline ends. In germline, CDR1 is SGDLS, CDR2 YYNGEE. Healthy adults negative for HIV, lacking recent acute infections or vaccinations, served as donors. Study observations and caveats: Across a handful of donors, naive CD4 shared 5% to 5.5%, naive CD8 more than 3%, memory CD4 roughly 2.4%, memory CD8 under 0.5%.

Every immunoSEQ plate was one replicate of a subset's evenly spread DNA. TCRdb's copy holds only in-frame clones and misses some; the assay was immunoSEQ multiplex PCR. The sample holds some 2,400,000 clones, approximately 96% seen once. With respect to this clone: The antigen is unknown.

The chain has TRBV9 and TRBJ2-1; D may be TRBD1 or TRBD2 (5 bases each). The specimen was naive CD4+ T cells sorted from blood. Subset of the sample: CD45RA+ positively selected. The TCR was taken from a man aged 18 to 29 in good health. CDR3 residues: CASRGDPLGNNEQFF. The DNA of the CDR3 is TGTGCCAGCAGAGGGGACCCGCTGGGGAACAATGAGCAGTTCTTC.